This T cell receptor (beta chain) was sequenced for a study of T cell responses to AZD1222 COVID-19 vaccine. After removal of 8 bases from V and 1 base from J, the junction contained 9 bases not matched to a gene. CDR1 is KGHDR and CDR2 is SFDVKD in the germline V gene. This CDR3 has 19 residues. Broader study findings: Regions 160-218 and 743-854 held dominance among vaccine-associated CD4 TCRs, which spanned spike. Clonal diversity was possibly underestimated; the donors were predominantly white British and more often female. Baseline serology detected seropositivity in only 5 or 6 AZD1222 recipients.

Profiled with immunoSEQ multiplex PCR; TCRdb holds only in-frame clones, not every one. The table includes approximately 89,000 clones, just over 85% detected once. Regarding this clone: Antigen: not known.

J is TRBJ2-2 and V is TRBV24-1; 16 positions match TRBD2. The source of this sequence is an adult who received the AZD1222 COVID-19 vaccine. The source material was peripheral blood, sampled 28 days after the second AZD1222 dose. CDR3 nucleotide sequence: TGTGCCACCACTGGGACTAGCGGGAGGGCCGTAGAGAACACCGGGGAGCTGTTTTTT. As protein: CATTGTSGRAVENTGELFF.